The 23 T cell receptor beta chains below all came from one sample that was sequenced in a study of T cell responses to AZD1222 COVID-19 vaccine. TCRdb's table, derived via immunoSEQ multiplex PCR, lists solely in-frame clones and lacks some. The table has around 110,000 clones, around 92% seen once. The sample was peripheral blood, taken on day 0 of AZD1222 vaccination. These TCRs come from an adult in good health.

The sample holds one count of this clone. The V call is TRBV4-1, the J call TRBJ2-1; D is ambiguous. The germline V gene encodes CDR1 MGHRA and CDR2 YSYEKL. This CDR3 is 13 amino acids long. V was trimmed by 0 bases and J by 10 bases, leaving 10 bases between them. CDR3 loop: CASSQDVSMEQFF. Written as DNA, the CDR3 is TGCGCCAGCAGCCAAGATGTCTCGATGGAGCAGTTCTTC.

The rearrangement links TRBV5-5 to TRBJ2-1, with 12 positions matching TRBD2. After removal of 2 bases from V and 5 bases from J, the junction contained 5 bases not matched to a gene. Per germline, CDR1 SGHKS and CDR2 YYEKEE (reference sequence). The CDR3 runs to 16 residues. CDR3 amino acids: CASSFRLAGDHNEQFF. The CDR3 nucleotides read TGTGCCAGCAGCTTCAGACTAGCGGGAGATCACAATGAGCAGTTCTTC.

The chain carries TRBV5-4 and TRBJ2-1; 11 positions match TRBD2. Germline CDR1 and CDR2: SGHNT and YYREEE (reference sequence). The CDR3 loop spans 16 amino acids. Trimming took 3 bases from V and 8 from J; bases not matched to a gene: 10. The DNA of the CDR3 is TGTGCCAGCAGCTCGAAACTAGCGGGAGCGATCGATGAGCAGTTCTTC. Translated, it gives CASSSKLAGAIDEQFF.

This sequence joins TRBV4-2 and TRBJ1-2, with TRBD1 matching 8 bases. This CDR3 region has 16 residues. With 0 bases clipped from V and 3 bases from J, the junction kept 6 bases outside the gene matches. Germline lookup yields CDR1 LGHNA and CDR2 YNFKEQ. The CDR3 here is CASSQDRTGRDYGYTF. The CDR3 DNA sequence: TGTGCCAGCAGCCAAGACCGGACAGGGAGGGACTATGGCTACACCTTC.

The chain has TRBV10-3 and TRBJ1-5; D gene unclear. V lost 6 bases and J lost 0, with 12 bases in between. The CDR3 extends over 15 amino acids. Germline-derived CDR1 and CDR2 are ENHRY and SYGVKD. The CDR3 DNA reads TGTGCCATCAGCGATTACAAAAATAGCAATCAGCCCCAGCATTTT. The encoded protein is CAISDYKNSNQPQHF.

The chain couples TRBV12-3 or TRBV12-4 to TRBJ1-5; D is unclear. Deletions cut 6 bases from V and 6 bases from J, with 12 bases between. The CDR3 totals 13 residues. The CDR3 nucleotides are TGTGCCAGCAGCGCTAGGTCTGTTCAGCCCCAGCATTTT. As protein: CASSARSVQPQHF.

The CDR3 sequence is CASSQGRGRGNTEAFF. For the CDR3, the DNA is TGTGCCAGCAGCCAAGGGCGAGGGAGAGGGAACACTGAAGCTTTCTTT. The chain recombines TRBV3-1 (or the pseudogene TRBV3-2) with TRBJ1-1, with D hard to call. CDR1 and CDR2 (germline): LGHDT, YNNKEL (reference sequence). The V gene lost 1 base and the J gene lost 1 base, with 13 bases spanning the gap. This CDR3 comprises 16 residues.

J is TRBJ2-3 and V is TRBV3-1 (or the pseudogene TRBV3-2), with a possible D match to TRBD2 (6 bases). CDR3 length equals 11 residues. CDR1 LGHDT and CDR2 YNNKEL come from the germline V gene (reference sequence). CDR3 amino acids: CASGSTDTQYF. The DNA of the CDR3 is TGTGCTAGCGGTAGCACAGATACGCAGTATTTT.

This clone was seen just once. This rearrangement joins TRBV11-3 to TRBJ2-7, with a tentative D call TRBD2 (5 bases). CDR1 SGHNT and CDR2 YENEEA come from the germline V gene. This CDR3 is built from 14 residues. With 2 bases removed from V and 5 bases from J, the gap between germline ends came to 13 bases. The CDR3 protein is CASSLSEGPHEQYF. The CDR3 DNA is TGTGCCAGCAGCTTATCTGAGGGCCCCCACGAGCAGTACTTC.

This clone was detected a few times. As DNA, the CDR3 is TGTGCCAGTAGTATAGACCCCCTGGGGGCGGCTCAGCCCCAGCATTTT. Its translation: CASSIDPLGAAQPQHF. The chain joins TRBV19 to TRBJ1-5; TRBD1 might be the D (6 bases). V was pared by 0 bases and J by 6 bases, with 15 bases between. This CDR3 has 16 residues. Per the germline V gene, CDR1 is LNHDA and CDR2 is SQIVND (reference sequence).

The DNA of the CDR3 is TGTGCCAGCAGCTTAGTACCCGCGCGGGATACGCAGTATTTT. Protein sequence: CASSLVPARDTQYF. The chain uses TRBV7-9 and TRBJ2-3; D gene uncertain. Trimming cost V 1 base and J 6 bases, with 11 bases left between them. This CDR3 region has 14 residues. The germline gives CDR1 SEHNR, CDR2 FQNEAQ (reference sequence).

The V and J genes are TRBV19 and TRBJ2-7; no definite D call. This CDR3 has 10 amino acids. Germline V CDR1 and CDR2: LNHDA, SQIVND (reference sequence). Trimming cost V 9 bases and J 5 bases, with 8 bases left between them. CDR3 protein: CARPCHEQYF. For the CDR3, the DNA is TGTGCCAGGCCCTGCCACGAGCAGTACTTC.

This chain uses TRBV7-3 with TRBJ2-3, with TRBD1 identical over 10 bases. The germline CDR1 and CDR2 sequences are SGHTA and FQGTGA. The CDR3 is 14 residues long. The J segment lost 11 bases and the V segment lost 5 bases, leaving 10 bases of the junction unmatched. The CDR3 bases are TGTGCCAGCAGCCCGACCCGACAGGGGGCTGGGCAGTATTTT. Translating it yields CASSPTRQGAGQYF.

CDR3 nucleotides: TGTGCCAGCAGCTCCCGAGGGACAGTCTCCTACGAGCAGTACTTC. This sequence encodes CASSSRGTVSYEQYF. The V call is TRBV7-2, the J call TRBJ2-7, with 7 bases aligning to TRBD1. The germline CDR1 and CDR2 sequences are SGHTA and FQGNSA. The CDR3 is 15 amino acids. V lost 4 bases to trimming and J lost 0 bases; unmatched junction nucleotides: 6.

The chain links TRBV6-4 to TRBJ2-7; TRBD1 is a possible D gene (5 bases). The V end lost 2 bases, the J end lost 4 bases, and 18 bases lay between the germline ends. CDR1 and CDR2 from the germline V gene are MRHNA and SNTAGT. The CDR3 totals 16 residues. This CDR3 reads CASSDDQGESRYEQYF. The CDR3 DNA reads TGTGCCAGCAGTGACGATCAGGGTGAAAGTCGTTACGAGCAGTACTTC.

The V gene is TRBV18, the J gene TRBJ2-1; TRBD2 matches at 12 bases. CDR3 length equals 15 residues. The V and J ends lost 6 bases and 4 bases, in that order; junction bases with no gene match: 4. Germline CDR1 is KGHSH and CDR2 is LQKENI. The CDR3 bases are TGTGCCAGCTCGCGACTAGCGGGAGCATACAATGAGCAGTTCTTC. Protein product: CASSRLAGAYNEQFF. The full variable domain, completed using reference TRBV18 and TRBJ2-1, is NAGVMQNPRHLVRRRGQEARLRCSPMKGHSHVYWYRQLPEEGLKFMVYLQKENIIDESGMPKERFSAEFPKEGPSILRIQQVVRGDSAAYFCASSRLAGAYNEQFFGPGTRLTVL.

The chain has TRBV18 and TRBJ2-1, with 7 bases lining up with TRBD2. V was clipped by 6 bases and J by 0 bases; unmatched bases: 17. CDR3 length: 19 amino acids. In germline, CDR1 is KGHSH, CDR2 LQKENI. The CDR3 region is CASSPRGGGVDRSYNEQFF. Written as DNA, the CDR3 is TGTGCCAGCTCGCCGCGTGGGGGAGGGGTCGATCGCTCCTACAATGAGCAGTTCTTC.

This sequence joins TRBV5-1 and TRBJ1-5; D is possibly TRBD1 (6 bases). Germline CDR1 and CDR2: SGHRS and YFSETQ. The germline V and J ends were trimmed by 4 bases and 4 bases, with 12 bases remaining between them. The CDR3 totals 14 residues. The CDR3 here is CASSPLGGNQPQHF. The CDR3 DNA follows: TGCGCCAGCAGCCCCTTAGGGGGGAATCAGCCCCAGCATTTT.

V is TRBV18 and J is TRBJ2-7; D is uncertain. Germline lookup yields CDR1 KGHSH and CDR2 LQKENI. The length of the CDR3 is 14 residues. Between the trimmed V and J ends, which lost 0 bases and 4 bases, there was a span of 10 bases. The CDR3 loop reads CASSPPAQAYEQYF. The CDR3 DNA is TGTGCCAGCTCACCACCGGCGCAGGCATACGAGCAGTACTTC.

The chain has TRBV27 and TRBJ1-2; 9 bases align to TRBD1. The length of the CDR3 is 14 residues. CDR1 and CDR2 from the germline V gene are MNHEY and SMNVEV (reference sequence). V gave up 5 bases and J gave up 8 bases; unmatched junction bases: 9. As DNA, the CDR3 is TGTGCCAGCAGTGCACTACAGGGGGCGGGAGGCTACACCTTC. This codes for CASSALQGAGGYTF.

This chain joins TRBV2 and TRBJ1-6; no clear D. This CDR3 contains 15 residues. V was trimmed by 4 bases and J by 3 bases, leaving 10 bases between them. Germline CDR1 SNHLY, CDR2 FYNNEI. Here the CDR3 DNA reads TGTGCCAGCAGTGTTAAGGGAAACTATAATTCACCCCTCCACTTT. Its translation: CASSVKGNYNSPLHF.

J is TRBJ1-1 and V is TRBV5-4, with 8 nucleotides matching TRBD1. Germline assignment: CDR1 SGHNT and CDR2 YYREEE (reference sequence). With V trimmed by 0 bases and J by 6 bases, 4 bases remained unmatched. The CDR3 sequence is 14 residues long. The CDR3 loop is CASSLGTQGAEAFF. Written as DNA, the CDR3 is TGTGCCAGCAGCTTGGGCACACAGGGGGCTGAAGCTTTCTTT.

In nucleotides, the CDR3 is TGTGCCAGTAGTATAGATATCCGACAGTTCAAAGGGCCCCAGCATTTT. Amino acid sequence: CASSIDIRQFKGPQHF. V and J are TRBV19 and TRBJ1-5; D is possibly TRBD1 (5 bases). V lost 0 bases and J lost 9, with 18 bases in between. This CDR3 spans 16 amino acids. Germline-derived CDR1 and CDR2 are LNHDA and SQIVND (reference sequence).